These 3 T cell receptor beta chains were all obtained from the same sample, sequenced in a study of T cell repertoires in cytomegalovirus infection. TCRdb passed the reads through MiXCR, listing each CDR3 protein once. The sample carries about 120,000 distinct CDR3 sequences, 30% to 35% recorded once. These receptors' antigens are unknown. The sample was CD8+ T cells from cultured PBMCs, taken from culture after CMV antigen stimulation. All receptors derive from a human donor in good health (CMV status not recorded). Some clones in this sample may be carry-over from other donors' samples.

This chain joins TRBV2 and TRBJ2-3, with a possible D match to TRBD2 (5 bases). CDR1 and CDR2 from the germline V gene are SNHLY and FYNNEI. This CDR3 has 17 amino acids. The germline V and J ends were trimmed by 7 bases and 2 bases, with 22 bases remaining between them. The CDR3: CASNRGFDSPYTDTQYF. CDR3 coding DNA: TGTGCCAGCAACCGAGGGTTCGATTCACCCTACACAGATACGCAGTATTTT.

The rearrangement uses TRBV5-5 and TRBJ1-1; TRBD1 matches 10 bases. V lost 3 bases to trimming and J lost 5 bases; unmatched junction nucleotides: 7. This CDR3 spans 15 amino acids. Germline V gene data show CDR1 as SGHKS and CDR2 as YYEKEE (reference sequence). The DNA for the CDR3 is TGTGCCAGCAGCTGGGACAGGGGCTTGTGGACTGAAGCTTTCTTT. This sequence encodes CASSWDRGLWTEAFF.

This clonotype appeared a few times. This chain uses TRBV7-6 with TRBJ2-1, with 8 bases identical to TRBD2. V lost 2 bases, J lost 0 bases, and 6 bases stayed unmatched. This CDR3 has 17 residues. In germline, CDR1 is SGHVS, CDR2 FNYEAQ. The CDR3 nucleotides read TGTGCCAGCAGCTTACGGGGGGGGGGACTCTCCTACAATGAGCAGTTCTTC. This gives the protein CASSLRGGGLSYNEQFF.